A single sample gave rise to the 6 T cell receptor beta chains below, sequenced in a study of blood T cell repertoires in COVID-19. Assay used: immunoSEQ multiplex PCR; TCRdb lists only in-frame clones, some missing. The repertoire holds about 430,000 clones, with nearly 90% as singletons. Sequenced: PBMCs or T cells enriched from blood (not recorded which). These receptors were obtained from a woman under 30 who had been exposed to COVID-19.

The chain is built from TRBV3-1 (or the pseudogene TRBV3-2) and TRBJ2-7; D is perhaps TRBD1 (6 bases). The CDR3 totals 20 residues. The V end was cut by 4 bases, the J end by 4 bases, with 32 bases between. Germline CDR1 LGHDT, CDR2 YNNKEL (reference sequence). For the CDR3, the DNA is TGTGCCAGCAGCCTTACCCCAGGGGATTCTAAGAAAAGAGGTCGGTACGAGCAGTACTTC. This gives the protein CASSLTPGDSKKRGRYEQYF.

The chain employs TRBV19 and TRBJ2-7; TRBD2 matches at 7 bases. Germline V gives CDR1 LNHDA, CDR2 SQIVND (reference sequence). The V gene end was trimmed by 3 bases and the J gene end by 0 bases; junction bases not matched to a gene: 11. The CDR3 spans 17 residues. The CDR3 DNA reads TGTGCCAGTAGTATGCGGGGAGCGGGACTTTTCTCCTACGAGCAGTACTTC. It specifies CASSMRGAGLFSYEQYF.

The chain is built from TRBV4-2 and TRBJ1-5, with a tentative D call TRBD1 (5 bases). The germline V gene encodes CDR1 LGHNA and CDR2 YNFKEQ. The germline V and J ends were trimmed by 3 bases and 2 bases, with 11 bases remaining between them. This CDR3 comprises 15 residues. The CDR3 here is CASSQRGDGNQPQHF. The CDR3 nucleotides are TGTGCCAGCAGCCAGCGGGGGGATGGCAATCAGCCCCAGCATTTT.

The chain combines TRBV7-9 with TRBJ2-5; D is ambiguous. There are 13 residues in the CDR3. The germline V gene encodes CDR1 SEHNR and CDR2 FQNEAQ (reference sequence). Trimming stripped 8 bases from V and 0 bases from J, with 10 bases between. The CDR3 spells CASVRENQETQYF. CDR3 DNA: TGTGCCAGCGTTCGAGAAAACCAAGAGACCCAGTACTTC.

Of note for this clone: The germline gene is not matched at one end of the junction; a read error may be the cause. This chain joins TRBV7-7 and TRBJ2-7, with D tentatively TRBD2 (6 bases). Germline V lookup: CDR1 SSHAT, CDR2 FNYEAQ (reference sequence). CDR3 length: 14 residues. The chain's CDR3 is CASSLGGLGSEQYF. For the CDR3, the DNA is TGTGCTAGCAGCTTAGGAGGGTTGGGGTCCGAGCAGTACTTC.

This rearrangement joins TRBV5-1 to TRBJ1-1; D perhaps matches TRBD1 (5 bases). V lost 10 bases and J 1 base, leaving 11 bases between the germline ends. Per the germline V gene, CDR1 is SGHRS and CDR2 is YFSETQ. CDR3 length: 12 residues. The CDR3 sequence: CACARENTEAFF. The CDR3 nucleotides read TGCGCCTGCGCCAGGGAGAACACTGAAGCTTTCTTT. The whole variable domain, remainder taken from reference TRBV5-1 and TRBJ1-1, is KAGVTQTPRYLIKTRGQQVTLSCSPISGHRSVSWYQQTPGQGLQFLFEYFSETQRNKGNFPGRFSGRQFSNSRSEMNVSTLELGDSALYLCACARENTEAFFGQGTRLTVV.